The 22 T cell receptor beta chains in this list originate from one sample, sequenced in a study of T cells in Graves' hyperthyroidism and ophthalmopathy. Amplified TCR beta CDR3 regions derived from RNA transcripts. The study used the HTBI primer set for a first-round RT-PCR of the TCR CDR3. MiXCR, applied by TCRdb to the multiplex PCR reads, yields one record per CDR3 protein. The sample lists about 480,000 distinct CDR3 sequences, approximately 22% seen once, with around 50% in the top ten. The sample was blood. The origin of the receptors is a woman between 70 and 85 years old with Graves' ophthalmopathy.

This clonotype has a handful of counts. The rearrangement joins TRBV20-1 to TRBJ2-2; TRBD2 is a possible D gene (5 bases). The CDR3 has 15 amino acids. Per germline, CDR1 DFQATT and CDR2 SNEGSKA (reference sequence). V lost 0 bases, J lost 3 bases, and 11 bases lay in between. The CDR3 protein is CSARDSARDTGELFF. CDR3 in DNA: TGCAGTGCTAGAGATAGCGCACGAGACACCGGGGAGCTGTTTTTT.

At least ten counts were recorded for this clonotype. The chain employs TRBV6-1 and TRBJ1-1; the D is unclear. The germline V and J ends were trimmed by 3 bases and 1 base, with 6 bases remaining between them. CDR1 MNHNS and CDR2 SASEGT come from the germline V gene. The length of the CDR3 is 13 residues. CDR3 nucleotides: TGTGCCAGCAGTGAGGCCGAGAACACTGAAGCTTTCTTT. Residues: CASSEAENTEAFF.

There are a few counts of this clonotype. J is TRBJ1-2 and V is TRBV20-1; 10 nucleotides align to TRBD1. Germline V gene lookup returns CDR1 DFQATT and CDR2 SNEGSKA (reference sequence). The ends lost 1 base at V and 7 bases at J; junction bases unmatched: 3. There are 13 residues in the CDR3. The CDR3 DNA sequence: TGCAGTGCTAGAGGGGGGACAGGGGCTGGCTACACCTTC. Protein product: CSARGGTGAGYTF.

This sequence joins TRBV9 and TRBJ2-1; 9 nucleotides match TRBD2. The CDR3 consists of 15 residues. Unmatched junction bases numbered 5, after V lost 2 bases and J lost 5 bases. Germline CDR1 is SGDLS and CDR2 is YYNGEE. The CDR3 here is CASSVSGSGNNEQFF. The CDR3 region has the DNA TGTGCCAGCAGCGTTAGCGGGAGTGGAAACAATGAGCAGTTCTTC.

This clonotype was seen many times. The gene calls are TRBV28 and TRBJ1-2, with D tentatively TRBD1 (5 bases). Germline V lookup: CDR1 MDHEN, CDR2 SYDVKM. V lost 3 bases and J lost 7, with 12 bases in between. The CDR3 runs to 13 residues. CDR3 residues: CASSFSQGRGYTF. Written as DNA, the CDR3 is TGTGCCAGCAGTTTTAGTCAGGGACGTGGCTACACCTTC.

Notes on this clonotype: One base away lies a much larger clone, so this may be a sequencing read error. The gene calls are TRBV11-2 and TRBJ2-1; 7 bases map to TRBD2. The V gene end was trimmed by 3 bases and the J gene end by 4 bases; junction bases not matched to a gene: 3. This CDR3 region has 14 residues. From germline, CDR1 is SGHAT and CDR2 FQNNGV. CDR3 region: CASSFGTMYNEQFF. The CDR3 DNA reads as TGTGCCAGCAGCTTTGGGACTATGTACAATGAGCAGTTCTTC. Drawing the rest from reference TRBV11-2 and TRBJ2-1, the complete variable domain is EAGVAQSPRYKIIEKRQSVAFWCNPISGHATLYWYQQILGQGPKLLIQFQNNGVVDDSQLPKDRFSAERLKGVDSTLKIQPAKLEDSAVYLCASSFGTMYNEQFFGPGTRLTVL.

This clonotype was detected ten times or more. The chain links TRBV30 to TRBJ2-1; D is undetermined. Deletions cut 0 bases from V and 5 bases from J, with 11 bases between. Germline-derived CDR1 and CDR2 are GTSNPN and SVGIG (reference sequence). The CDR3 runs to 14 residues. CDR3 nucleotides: TGTGCCTGGAGTGTACTAACTCCCAACAATGAGCAGTTCTTC. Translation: CAWSVLTPNNEQFF.

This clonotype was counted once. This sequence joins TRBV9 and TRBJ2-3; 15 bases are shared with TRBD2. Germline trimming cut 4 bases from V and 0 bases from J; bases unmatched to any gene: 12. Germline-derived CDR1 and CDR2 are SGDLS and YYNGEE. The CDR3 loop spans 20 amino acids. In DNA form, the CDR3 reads TGTGCCAGCAGCCCCCGTGCCGGGGGGACTAGCGGGAGGAGCACAGATACGCAGTATTTT. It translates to CASSPRAGGTSGRSTDTQYF.

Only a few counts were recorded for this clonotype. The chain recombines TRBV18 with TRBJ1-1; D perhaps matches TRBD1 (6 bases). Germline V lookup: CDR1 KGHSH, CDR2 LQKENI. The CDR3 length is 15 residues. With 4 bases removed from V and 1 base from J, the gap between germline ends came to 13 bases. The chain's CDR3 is CASSLLGQSNTEAFF. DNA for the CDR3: TGTGCCAGCTCACTTCTCGGACAGTCGAACACTGAAGCTTTCTTT.

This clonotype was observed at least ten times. The CDR3 reads CSARSSGGVTEAFF. In DNA, the CDR3 is TGCAGTGCTAGATCTTCCGGGGGTGTGACTGAAGCTTTCTTT. The V call is TRBV20-1, the J call TRBJ1-1, with TRBD1 as a possible D gene (5 bases). There are 14 residues in the CDR3. Trimming stripped 2 bases from V and 5 bases from J, with 15 bases between. The germline V gene encodes CDR1 DFQATT and CDR2 SNEGSKA (reference sequence).

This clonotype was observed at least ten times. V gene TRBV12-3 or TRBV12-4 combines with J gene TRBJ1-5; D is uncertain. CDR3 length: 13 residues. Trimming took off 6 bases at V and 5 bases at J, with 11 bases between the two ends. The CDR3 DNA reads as TGTGCCAGCAGATCTGAACGGCATCAGCCCCAGCATTTT. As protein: CASRSERHQPQHF.

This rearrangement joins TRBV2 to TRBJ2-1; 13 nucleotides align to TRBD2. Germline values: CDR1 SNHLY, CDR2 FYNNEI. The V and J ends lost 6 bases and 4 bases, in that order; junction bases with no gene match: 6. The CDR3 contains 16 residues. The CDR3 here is CASRNGGLAGYNEQFF. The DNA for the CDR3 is TGTGCCAGCAGAAACGGGGGACTAGCGGGGTACAATGAGCAGTTCTTC.

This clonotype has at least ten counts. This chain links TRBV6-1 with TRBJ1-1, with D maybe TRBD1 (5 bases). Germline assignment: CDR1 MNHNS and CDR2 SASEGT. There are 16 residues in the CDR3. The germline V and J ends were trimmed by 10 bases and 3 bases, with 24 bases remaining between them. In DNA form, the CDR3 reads TGTGCCACCCTAGGTACCCTAAAAGGGGCCTACACTGAAGCTTTCTTT. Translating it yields CATLGTLKGAYTEAFF.

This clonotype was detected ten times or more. The CDR3 spells CASKSAGGAYNEQFF. In DNA form, the CDR3 reads TGTGCCAGCAAAAGCGCGGGAGGCGCCTACAATGAGCAGTTCTTC. V and J are TRBV2 and TRBJ2-1, with TRBD2 identical over 8 bases. Germline CDR1 SNHLY, CDR2 FYNNEI. The CDR3 contains 15 residues. J lost 2 bases, V lost 7 bases, and 7 bases had no gene match. Full variable domain (missing parts from reference TRBV2 and TRBJ2-1): EPEVTQTPSHQVTQMGQEVILRCVPISNHLYFYWYRQILGQKVEFLVSFYNNEISEKSEIFDDQFSVERPDGSNFTLKIRSTKLEDSAMYFCASKSAGGAYNEQFFGPGTRLTVL.

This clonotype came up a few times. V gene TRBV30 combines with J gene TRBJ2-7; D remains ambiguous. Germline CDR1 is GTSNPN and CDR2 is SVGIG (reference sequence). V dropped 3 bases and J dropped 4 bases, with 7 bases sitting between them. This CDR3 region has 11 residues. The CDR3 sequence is CAWRRLYEQYF. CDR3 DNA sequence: TGTGCCTGGAGGCGATTATACGAGCAGTACTTC.

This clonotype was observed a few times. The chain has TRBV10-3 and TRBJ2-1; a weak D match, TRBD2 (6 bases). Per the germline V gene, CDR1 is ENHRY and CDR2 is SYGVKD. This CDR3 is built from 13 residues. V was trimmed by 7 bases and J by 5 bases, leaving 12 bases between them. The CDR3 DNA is TGTGCCATCAACGGCGGGATTGACAATGAGCAGTTCTTC. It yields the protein CAINGGIDNEQFF.

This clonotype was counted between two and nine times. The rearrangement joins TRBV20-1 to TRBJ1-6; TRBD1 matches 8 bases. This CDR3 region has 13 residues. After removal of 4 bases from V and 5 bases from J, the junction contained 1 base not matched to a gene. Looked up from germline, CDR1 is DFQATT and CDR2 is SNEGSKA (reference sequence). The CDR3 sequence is CSAKGQDNSPLHF. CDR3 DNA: TGCAGTGCTAAGGGACAGGATAATTCACCCCTCCACTTT.

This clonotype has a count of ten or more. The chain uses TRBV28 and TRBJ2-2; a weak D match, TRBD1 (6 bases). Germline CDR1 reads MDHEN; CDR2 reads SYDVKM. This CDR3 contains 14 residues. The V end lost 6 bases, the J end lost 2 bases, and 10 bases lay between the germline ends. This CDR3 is CASRVGTNTGELFF. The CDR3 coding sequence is TGTGCCAGCAGGGTCGGGACAAACACCGGGGAGCTGTTTTTT.

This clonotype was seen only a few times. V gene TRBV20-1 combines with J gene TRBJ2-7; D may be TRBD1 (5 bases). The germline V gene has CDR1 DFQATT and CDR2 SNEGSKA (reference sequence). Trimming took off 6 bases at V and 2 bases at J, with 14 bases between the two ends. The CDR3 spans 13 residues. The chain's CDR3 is CSATPTATYEQYF. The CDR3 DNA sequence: TGCAGTGCAACTCCGACAGCCACCTACGAGCAGTACTTC.

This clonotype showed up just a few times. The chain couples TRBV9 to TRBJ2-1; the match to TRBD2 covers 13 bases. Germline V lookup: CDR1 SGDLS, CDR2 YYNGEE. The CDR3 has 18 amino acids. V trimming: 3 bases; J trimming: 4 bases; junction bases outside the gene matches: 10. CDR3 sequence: CASSGGLAGVSGYNEQFF. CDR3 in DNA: TGTGCCAGCAGCGGCGGACTAGCGGGAGTCAGCGGATACAATGAGCAGTTCTTC.

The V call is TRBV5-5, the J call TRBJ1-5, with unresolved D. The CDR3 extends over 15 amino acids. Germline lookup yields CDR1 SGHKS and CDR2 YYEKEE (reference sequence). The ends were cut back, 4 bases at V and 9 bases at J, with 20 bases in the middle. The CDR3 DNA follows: TGTGCCAGCAGCATCCGGGTCTCCGCGGGATGGCCCCAGCATTTT. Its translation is CASSIRVSAGWPQHF.

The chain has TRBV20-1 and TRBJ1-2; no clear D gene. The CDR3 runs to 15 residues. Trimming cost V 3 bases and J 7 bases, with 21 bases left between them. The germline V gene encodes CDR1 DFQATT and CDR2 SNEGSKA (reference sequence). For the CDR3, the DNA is TGCAGTGCTAGCCTCTCCCCTTCCCGGGAGAGTGGCTACACCTTC. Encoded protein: CSASLSPSRESGYTF.